Following are 19 T cell receptor beta chains from one sample sequenced in a study of blood T cell repertoires in COVID-19 (dated by TCRdb to 2020 to 2022). Library method: the immunoSEQ multiplex PCR assay. TCRdb limited this immuneACCESS table to in-frame rearrangements with V and J called. A share of clones is missing; checked studies link under half to unresolved V genes, and the rest is unexplained. The sample table records about 210,000 clones; roughly 84% of these occur just once. 2% to 2.5% of the sample lies in the top ten. Input material: peripheral blood. The receptors derive from a man aged 40-55 years who had recovered from COVID-19.

The chain joins TRBV5-1 to TRBJ2-7, with 8 positions matching TRBD1. CDR3 length: 16 residues. Unmatched junction bases numbered 13, after V lost 5 bases and J lost 3 bases. Germline CDR1 is SGHRS and CDR2 is YFSETQ. The CDR3 spells CASSYGGQGQYYEQYF. The CDR3 DNA reads as TGCGCCAGCAGTTATGGAGGACAGGGACAGTACTACGAGCAGTACTTC. Combining the CDR3 with reference TRBV5-1 and TRBJ2-7 gives the whole variable domain KAGVTQTPRYLIKTRGQQVTLSCSPISGHRSVSWYQQTPGQGLQFLFEYFSETQRNKGNFPGRFSGRQFSNSRSEMNVSTLELGDSALYLCASSYGGQGQYYEQYFGPGTRLTVT.

The chain links TRBV7-9 to TRBJ1-4; D is unresolved. Germline-derived CDR1 and CDR2 are SEHNR and FQNEAQ (reference sequence). Trimming removed 4 bases from V and 8 bases from J, with 14 bases in between. The CDR3 loop spans 14 amino acids. CDR3 protein: CASSSFEDREKLFF. Here the CDR3 DNA reads TGTGCCAGCAGCTCTTTTGAGGATAGGGAAAAACTGTTTTTT.

Notes on this clone: The identical CDR3 is also encoded by other nucleotide sequences in the sample. The chain joins TRBV2 to TRBJ1-2; possibly TRBD1 for D (5 bases). In germline, CDR1 is SNHLY, CDR2 FYNNEI. The V gene lost 1 base and the J gene lost 5 bases, with 5 bases spanning the gap. This CDR3 has 12 residues. CDR3 protein: CASSEEGYGYTF. The CDR3 DNA reads TGTGCCAGCAGTGAAGAGGGGTATGGCTACACCTTC.

J is TRBJ1-1 and V is TRBV24-1, with D perhaps TRBD1 (6 bases). V lost 3 bases and J lost 11, with 12 bases in between. Germline CDR1 reads KGHDR; CDR2 reads SFDVKD. CDR3 size: 12 residues. The CDR3 coding sequence is TGTGCCACCAGTGATCCCAGGGGTAACGCTTTCTTT. It encodes CATSDPRGNAFF.

The chain recombines TRBV11-3 with TRBJ1-1; perhaps TRBD1 as D (6 bases). Per the germline V gene, CDR1 is SGHNT and CDR2 is YENEEA. The CDR3 is 12 residues long. V lost 0 bases and J lost 7, with 6 bases in between. CDR3 loop: CASSLDRGEAFF. The CDR3 DNA follows: TGTGCCAGCAGCTTAGACAGGGGTGAAGCTTTCTTT.

The gene calls are TRBV2 and TRBJ1-2, with D possibly matching TRBD1 (5 bases). CDR1 and CDR2 from the germline V gene are SNHLY and FYNNEI. V lost 2 bases and J lost 4, with 8 bases in between. This CDR3 spans 13 amino acids. CDR3 in amino acids: CASSEQGAYGYTF. As DNA, the CDR3 is TGTGCCAGCAGTGAACAGGGTGCCTATGGCTACACCTTC. The variable domain in full, completed from reference TRBV2 and TRBJ1-2, reads EPEVTQTPSHQVTQMGQEVILRCVPISNHLYFYWYRQILGQKVEFLVSFYNNEISEKSEIFDDQFSVERPDGSNFTLKIRSTKLEDSAMYFCASSEQGAYGYTFGSGTRLTVV.

This clone is a singleton in its sample. The chain is built from TRBV7-2 and TRBJ2-7, with unresolved D. Per germline, CDR1 SGHTA and CDR2 FQGNSA. CDR3 length: 13 amino acids. V lost 4 bases to trimming and J lost 0 bases, with 7 bases between them. CDR3 sequence (DNA): TGTGCCAGCAGCTCAACGGTCTCCTACGAGCAGTACTTC. Translated: CASSSTVSYEQYF.

The CDR3 sequence: CASSIGLAGTHSYEQYF. CDR3 nucleotides: TGTGCCAGCAGTATTGGACTAGCGGGTACCCACTCCTACGAGCAGTACTTC. The V call is TRBV27, the J call TRBJ2-7; 11 nucleotides align to TRBD2. The ends lost 5 bases at V and 0 bases at J; junction bases unmatched: 9. In germline, CDR1 is MNHEY, CDR2 SMNVEV (reference sequence). The CDR3 totals 17 residues.

The chain carries TRBV2 and TRBJ2-7; TRBD1 might be the D (6 bases). Germline V gene data show CDR1 as SNHLY and CDR2 as FYNNEI. The ends were cut back, 5 bases at V and 6 bases at J, with 14 bases in the middle. This CDR3 has 13 residues. The CDR3 is CASSPETGTEQYF. In DNA form, the CDR3 reads TGTGCCAGCAGTCCAGAAACAGGGACCGAGCAGTACTTC.

V usage is TRBV29-1 and J usage is TRBJ1-1; no clear D gene. CDR3 length: 14 residues. Germline CDR1 is SQVTM and CDR2 is ANQGSEA. Between the trimmed V and J ends, which lost 0 bases and 1 base, there was a span of 9 bases. In DNA form, the CDR3 reads TGCAGCGTTGAAGAGATAACGGGGAACACTGAAGCTTTCTTT. This sequence encodes CSVEEITGNTEAFF.

V and J are TRBV27 and TRBJ1-3; no clear D gene. This CDR3 spans 13 amino acids. Germline V lookup: CDR1 MNHEY, CDR2 SMNVEV (reference sequence). With 7 bases removed from V and 0 bases from J, the gap between germline ends came to 7 bases. The CDR3 region is CASKSISGNTIYF. The CDR3 region has the DNA TGTGCCAGCAAGTCTATCTCTGGAAACACCATATATTTT.

V gene TRBV19 combines with J gene TRBJ2-1; maybe TRBD1 (5 bases). Germline loops: CDR1 LNHDA, CDR2 SQIVND (reference sequence). Trimming cost V 3 bases and J 12 bases, with 12 bases left between them. The CDR3 sequence is 12 residues long. The DNA for the CDR3 is TGTGCCAGTAGTATTCCAGGGAAAGGGCAGTTCTTC. Its translation is CASSIPGKGQFF.

V gene TRBV7-9 combines with J gene TRBJ1-5, with TRBD1 identical over 8 bases. The ends lost 5 bases at V and 0 bases at J; junction bases unmatched: 3. The germline CDR1 and CDR2 sequences are SEHNR and FQNEAQ (reference sequence). CDR3 length: 15 residues. This chain's CDR3 is CASSKQGDSNQPQHF. For the CDR3, the DNA is TGTGCCAGCAGCAAACAGGGGGATAGCAATCAGCCCCAGCATTTT.

V is TRBV12-3 or TRBV12-4 and J is TRBJ1-2; TRBD1 aligns across 7 bases. Unmatched junction bases numbered 3, after V lost 4 bases and J lost 4 bases. The CDR3 totals 13 residues. The CDR3 sequence: CASSYDRAYGYTF. The CDR3 DNA sequence: TGTGCCAGCAGTTACGACAGGGCCTATGGCTACACCTTC.

The J gene is TRBJ1-2, the V gene TRBV5-1; TRBD1 is a possible D gene (6 bases). V gave up 0 bases and J gave up 3 bases, with 9 bases separating them. CDR3 size: 14 residues. The germline V gene encodes CDR1 SGHRS and CDR2 YFSETQ. CDR3 amino acids: CASSLAGDDYGYTF. The CDR3 nucleotides are TGCGCCAGCAGCTTGGCAGGGGATGACTATGGCTACACCTTC.

This clone was seen a single time. The chain has TRBV6-2 or TRBV6-3 and TRBJ2-1; D not resolved. The CDR3 sequence is 12 residues long. Between the trimmed V and J ends, which lost 6 bases and 11 bases, there was a span of 14 bases. Germline-derived CDR1 and CDR2 are MNHEY and SVGEGT. CDR3 coding DNA: TGTGCCAGCAGCCTCCCCTTCCTAAAGCAGTTCTTC. Amino acid sequence: CASSLPFLKQFF.

The chain is built from TRBV9 and TRBJ2-7; TRBD2 is a possible D gene (6 bases). Germline-derived CDR1 and CDR2 are SGDLS and YYNGEE. Trimming pared 0 bases from V and 6 bases from J, leaving 13 bases between. CDR3 length: 14 amino acids. This chain's CDR3 is CASSVGVEGGEQYF. CDR3 bases: TGTGCCAGCAGCGTAGGAGTAGAGGGAGGCGAGCAGTACTTC. The variable domain in full, with the rest retrieved from reference TRBV9 and TRBJ2-7, is DSGVTQTPKHLITATGQRVTLRCSPRSGDLSVYWYQQSLDQGLQFLIQYYNGEERAKGNILERFSAQQFPDLHSELNLSSLELGDSALYFCASSVGVEGGEQYFGPGTRLTVT.

The chain joins TRBV9 to TRBJ2-5, with D possibly TRBD2 on 6 matching bases. Looked up from germline, CDR1 is SGDLS and CDR2 is YYNGEE. This CDR3 is built from 17 residues. Trimming pared 3 bases from V and 0 bases from J, leaving 18 bases between. The CDR3: CASSAGRDSGYQETQYF. The CDR3 nucleotides read TGTGCCAGCAGCGCCGGAAGGGACTCCGGGTACCAAGAGACCCAGTACTTC.

This clone appeared a few times. J is TRBJ2-7 and V is TRBV11-2; TRBD1 matches 7 bases. Germline loops: CDR1 SGHAT, CDR2 FQNNGV. The CDR3 is 14 amino acids. V lost 1 base, J lost 5 bases, and 5 bases stayed unmatched. The CDR3 bases are TGTGCCAGCAGCTTAGTGTACAGGGGACACGAGCAGTACTTC. This encodes CASSLVYRGHEQYF.